These T cell receptor beta chains were read from a single sample in a study of shared clonotypes between healthy human individuals. Clones were sequenced by immunoSEQ multiplex PCR, and TCRdb holds only the in-frame ones, with some missing. The sample consists of about 1.5 million clones, under 99% of them appearing once. The source material was naive CD4+ T cells sorted from blood. The receptor set was obtained from a man between 25 and 39 years old in good health. The CDR3 runs from the conserved cysteine through the conserved F or W. D genes are given only for firm matches. The size entry is marked missing in some rows and otherwise reads once, few, many or a size class.

j_call,d_call,v_call,clone_size,cdr3_nt,cdr3_aa
TRBJ2-7,TRBD2,TRBV7-8,NA,TGTGCCAGCAGCCAAGGACTAGTCCCCTACGAGCAGTACTTC,CASSQGLVPYEQYF
TRBJ1-1,NA,TRBV5-5,NA,TGTGCCAGCAGCCCATTAGGGGGAAGGGGGACTGAAGCTTTCTTT,CASSPLGGRGTEAFF
TRBJ2-5,NA,TRBV15,NA,TGTGCCACCAGCCGTCGGCCGAGGGCTCCAGGGGAGACCCAGTACTTC,CATSRRPRAPGETQYF
TRBJ1-2,NA,TRBV5-1,NA,TGCGCCAGCAGCTTGGGTTCGGGAAGGGGAGTCTATGGCTACACCTTC,CASSLGSGRGVYGYTF
TRBJ1-1,TRBD1,TRBV2,NA,TGTGCCAGCAGGGAGACAGGGATCACTGAAGCTTTCTTT,CASRETGITEAFF
TRBJ2-3,NA,TRBV18,NA,TGTGCCAGCTCACCCATGGGTATTCGGGGCACAGATACGCAGTATTTT,CASSPMGIRGTDTQYF
TRBJ2-7,NA,TRBV28,NA,TGTGCCAGCAGTCGGACCTACGAGCAGTACTTC,CASSRTYEQYF
TRBJ1-5,NA,TRBV19,NA,TGTGCCAGTACCCCCCTCGTGAAGGGGCCCCGTCAGCCCCAGCATTTT,CASTPLVKGPRQPQHF
TRBJ2-5,TRBD2,TRBV11-2,NA,TGTGCCAGCAGCCGGACTAGCGGGAGGGCCAGGTGGGAGACCCAGTACTTC,CASSRTSGRARWETQYF
TRBJ1-5,NA,TRBV5-1,once,TGCGCCAGCAGCTTGGACGGGGATTCTCAGCCCCAGCATTTT,CASSLDGDSQPQHF
TRBJ2-7,TRBD1,TRBV5-1,NA,TGCGCCAGCAGCACGGGACAGGGACCTTACGAGCAGTACTTC,CASSTGQGPYEQYF
TRBJ2-2,TRBD1,TRBV9,NA,TGTGCCAGCAGCGTGACGGCGGGACAGGGTCGAGGGGAGCTGTTTTTT,CASSVTAGQGRGELFF
TRBJ1-3,TRBD1,TRBV19,NA,TGTGCCAGTAGTGGACAGGGGGCGCGAGGAAACACCATATATTTT,CASSGQGARGNTIYF
TRBJ2-7,NA,TRBV11-3,NA,TGTGCCAGCAGCCATGGATGGGGCGAGCAGTACTTC,CASSHGWGEQYF
TRBJ2-7,TRBD1,TRBV9,once,TGTGCCAGCAGCAGAACCGGGACAGAATACGAGCAGTACTTC,CASSRTGTEYEQYF
TRBJ2-1,NA,TRBV5-5,NA,TGTGCCAGCAGTCCTAGTAGCGGCTCCTACAATGAGCAGTTCTTC,CASSPSSGSYNEQFF
TRBJ1-1,TRBD1,TRBV18,NA,TGTGCCAGCTCACCAGGCGACAGGGTCACTGAAGCTTTCTTT,CASSPGDRVTEAFF
TRBJ2-4,NA,TRBV2,NA,TGTGCCAGCACGGCACCAGCCAAAAACATTCAGTACTTC,CASTAPAKNIQYF
TRBJ2-1,NA,TRBV4-1,NA,TGCGCCAGCAGCCAAGATTCGGACTCCTACAATGAGCAGTTCTTC,CASSQDSDSYNEQFF
TRBJ1-1,NA,TRBV9,NA,TGTGCCAGCAGCGTAGGGGTAGTTTACATGAACACTGAAGCTTTCTTT,CASSVGVVYMNTEAFF
TRBJ2-3,NA,TRBV29-1,NA,TGCAGCGTTGGGGCCCCCCCGCAGTATTTT,CSVGAPPQYF
TRBJ1-2,TRBD1,TRBV6-1,NA,TGTGCCAGCAGTGGGACAGGTTCTAACTATGGCTACACCTTC,CASSGTGSNYGYTF
TRBJ1-4,TRBD1,TRBV2,NA,TGTGCCAGCCTATCAGGGGGGACATACCGGGAACTGTTTTTT,CASLSGGTYRELFF
TRBJ1-5,NA,TRBV15,NA,TGTGCCACCAGCCTTGAGGGCAGGGCGAATCAGCCCCAGCATTTT,CATSLEGRANQPQHF
TRBJ2-3,NA,TRBV2,NA,TGTGCCAGCAAGGGCGACACAGATACGCAGTATTTT,CASKGDTDTQYF
TRBJ2-3,NA,TRBV7-9,NA,TGTGCCAGCACGTACGACACCCCAGATACGCAGTATTTT,CASTYDTPDTQYF
TRBJ1-1,NA,TRBV6-5,NA,TGTGCCAGCAGTTACTCGGACTTCCTCTCCCGAACTTTCTTT,CASSYSDFLSRTFF